What follows are 10 T cell receptor beta chains derived from one specimen sequenced in a study of T cells after yellow fever vaccination. TCRdb reprocessed the 5' RACE reads with MiXCR, giving one entry per CDR3 protein. The profile covers 620,000 or so distinct CDR3 sequences, with about a sixth appearing a single time and approximately 15% taken by the ten largest. The sample in question was PBMCs, obtained less than 6 days after the first yellow fever vaccination. The receptors here all came from a man in his late teens or twenties who received the YFV17D yellow fever vaccine.

This clonotype has a count of ten or more. The chain links TRBV28 to TRBJ1-1; tentatively, D is TRBD1 (6 bases). The V end lost 6 bases, the J end lost 4 bases, and 12 bases lay between the germline ends. The CDR3 has 13 residues. CDR1 is MDHEN and CDR2 is SYDVKM in the germline V gene. The chain's CDR3 is CASSRGGGTEAFF. The CDR3 DNA reads TGTGCCAGCAGCCGAGGAGGGGGCACTGAAGCTTTCTTT.

This clonotype was seen more than once but under ten times. The chain has TRBV6-2 or TRBV6-3 and TRBJ2-7; D possibly corresponds to TRBD2 (6 bases). Trimming shortened V by 5 bases and J by 9 bases, and 11 bases separated the two germline ends. Germline V gene lookup returns CDR1 MNHEY and CDR2 SVGEGT. CDR3 length: 11 residues. The CDR3 spells CASSLARGQYF. As DNA, the CDR3 is TGTGCCAGCAGTCTAGCGCGGGGGCAGTACTTC.

This clonotype came up a few times. V gene TRBV19 combines with J gene TRBJ1-2; D is perhaps TRBD1 (6 bases). CDR1 is LNHDA and CDR2 is SQIVND in the germline V gene (reference sequence). V lost 6 bases to trimming and J lost 0 bases, with 14 bases between them. This CDR3 is 15 amino acids long. The chain's CDR3 is CASSPTGLANYGYTF. For the CDR3, the DNA is TGTGCCAGTAGCCCGACAGGACTAGCTAACTATGGCTACACCTTC.

This clonotype was detected only a few times. The rearrangement joins TRBV12-3 or TRBV12-4 to TRBJ1-6; D call uncertain. V was shortened by 0 bases and J by 6 bases, with 3 bases between the two germline ends. CDR3 length: 13 amino acids. The CDR3 here is CASSLAFNSPLHF. In nucleotides, the CDR3 is TGTGCCAGCAGTTTAGCTTTTAATTCACCCCTCCACTTT.

V gene TRBV20-1 combines with J gene TRBJ2-7; TRBD1 is a possible D gene (6 bases). V was shortened by 1 base and J by 3 bases, with 13 bases between the two germline ends. CDR3 size: 14 residues. Germline V gene data show CDR1 as DFQATT and CDR2 as SNEGSKA (reference sequence). CDR3 loop: CSARVDDRNYEQYF. The CDR3 nucleotides read TGCAGTGCTAGAGTCGATGACAGGAACTACGAGCAGTACTTC.

The chain carries TRBV5-1 and TRBJ1-1; TRBD1 agrees at 9 bases. Germline V gene lookup returns CDR1 SGHRS and CDR2 YFSETQ. Losses at the gene ends were 4 bases for V and 5 bases for J; bases not matched to a gene: 6. CDR3 length equals 14 residues. CDR3 in amino acids: CASSRTGEETEAFF. CDR3 DNA: TGCGCCAGCAGCAGGACAGGGGAGGAGACTGAAGCTTTCTTT. Variable domain in full (rest from reference TRBV5-1 and TRBJ1-1): KAGVTQTPRYLIKTRGQQVTLSCSPISGHRSVSWYQQTPGQGLQFLFEYFSETQRNKGNFPGRFSGRQFSNSRSEMNVSTLELGDSALYLCASSRTGEETEAFFGQGTRLTVV.

This sequence joins TRBV18 and TRBJ2-3, with D perhaps TRBD1 or TRBD2 (6 bases each). V dropped 6 bases and J dropped 2 bases, with 12 bases sitting between them. The germline CDR1 and CDR2 sequences are KGHSH and LQKENI. The CDR3 sequence is 14 residues long. CDR3: CASSAGGPTDTQYF. DNA of the CDR3: TGTGCCAGCTCGGCCGGGGGCCCCACAGATACGCAGTATTTT.

This clonotype was detected only a few times. J is TRBJ2-1 and V is TRBV5-1; 11 bases match TRBD1. Germline V gene data show CDR1 as SGHRS and CDR2 as YFSETQ. This CDR3 comprises 15 residues. Trimming cost V 1 base and J 10 bases; bases outside gene matches: 7. CDR3 in amino acids: CASSLSLGTGGEQFF. As DNA, the CDR3 is TGCGCCAGCAGCTTGTCCTTAGGGACAGGGGGGGAGCAGTTCTTC.

This clonotype occurred a few times. V usage is TRBV27 and J usage is TRBJ1-2; 8 positions match TRBD1. V gave up 5 bases and J gave up 4 bases; unmatched junction bases: 12. Germline V lookup: CDR1 MNHEY, CDR2 SMNVEV (reference sequence). This CDR3 has 16 residues. CDR3 DNA: TGTGCCAGCAGTCCACCCCCCACAGGGGGTACCTATGGCTACACCTTC. Its translation: CASSPPPTGGTYGYTF.

This clonotype turned up a few times. J is TRBJ2-1 and V is TRBV24-1, with D possibly being TRBD1 (5 bases). This CDR3 has 15 amino acids. The V end lost 4 bases, the J end lost 0 bases, and 9 bases lay between the germline ends. Per germline, CDR1 KGHDR and CDR2 SFDVKD. In DNA, the CDR3 is TGTGCCACCAGTGAAGGGGCCAGCTCCTACAATGAGCAGTTCTTC. As protein: CATSEGASSYNEQFF.